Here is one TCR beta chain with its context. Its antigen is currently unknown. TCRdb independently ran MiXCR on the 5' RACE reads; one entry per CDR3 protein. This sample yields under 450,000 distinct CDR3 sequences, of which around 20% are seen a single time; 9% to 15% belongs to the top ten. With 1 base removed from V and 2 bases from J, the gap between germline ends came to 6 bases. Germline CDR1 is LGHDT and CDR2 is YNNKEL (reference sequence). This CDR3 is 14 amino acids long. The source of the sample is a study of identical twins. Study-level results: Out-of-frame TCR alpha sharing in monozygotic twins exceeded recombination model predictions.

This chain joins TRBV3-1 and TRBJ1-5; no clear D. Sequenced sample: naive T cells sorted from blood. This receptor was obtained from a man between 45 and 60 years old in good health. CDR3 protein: CASSQASGNQPQHF. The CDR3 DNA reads TGTGCCAGCAGCCAAGCGTCAGGCAATCAGCCCCAGCATTTT.